This TCR beta chain derives from a study of blood T cells in healthy people across ages. General study results and limits: PBMCs were not sorted, which prevented a conclusive comparison of naive versus antigen-experienced cells. Correlation between TCR beta diversity and naive T cell percentage was strong. One million T cells yielded diversity estimates that were considered underestimates.

PCR was performed a second time for roughly 6 to 12 cycles using a sample-barcoded 5' primer and a J-beta primer mix. TCRdb re-called the 5' RACE reads with MiXCR, one entry per CDR3 protein. Among 1.6 million or so distinct CDR3 sequences listed, roughly a third were seen once. With 5 bases clipped from V and 0 bases from J, the junction kept 5 bases outside the gene matches. The CDR3 has 17 amino acids. The germline CDR1 and CDR2 sequences are SEHNR and FQNEAQ (reference sequence). In this sample, this clonotype turned up a few times. The antigen remains unidentified. This TCR derives from a young woman in good health. The J gene is TRBJ2-3, the V gene TRBV7-9, with 13 bases matching TRBD2. Input material: blood. The CDR3 DNA sequence: TGTGCCAGCAGCACGGGACTAGCGGGAACTAGCACAGATACGCAGTATTTT. It encodes CASSTGLAGTSTDTQYF.